This TCR beta chain was recovered during a study of blood T cell repertoires in COVID-19. At the level of the study: COVID-19 samples, acute and convalescent, were from the United States, Italy and Spain.

Patients in Seattle were enrolled during active infection, then followed longitudinally. The CDR3 spans 18 residues. Germline lookup yields CDR1 SNHLY and CDR2 FYNNEI. Losses at the gene ends were 3 bases for V and 0 bases for J; bases not matched to a gene: 6. TCRdb's copy holds only in-frame clones and misses some; the assay was immunoSEQ multiplex PCR. The profile shows approximately 200,000 clones, roughly 81% of them singletons. The clonotype was recovered from a woman of 80 years or more with COVID-19, enrolled during active disease. Material: peripheral blood. The chain couples TRBV2 to TRBJ1-6, with TRBD1 matching over 9 bases. The CDR3: CASSDDGTGRSYNSPLHF. The DNA for the CDR3 is TGTGCCAGCAGTGATGACGGGACAGGGCGCTCCTATAATTCACCCCTCCACTTT.